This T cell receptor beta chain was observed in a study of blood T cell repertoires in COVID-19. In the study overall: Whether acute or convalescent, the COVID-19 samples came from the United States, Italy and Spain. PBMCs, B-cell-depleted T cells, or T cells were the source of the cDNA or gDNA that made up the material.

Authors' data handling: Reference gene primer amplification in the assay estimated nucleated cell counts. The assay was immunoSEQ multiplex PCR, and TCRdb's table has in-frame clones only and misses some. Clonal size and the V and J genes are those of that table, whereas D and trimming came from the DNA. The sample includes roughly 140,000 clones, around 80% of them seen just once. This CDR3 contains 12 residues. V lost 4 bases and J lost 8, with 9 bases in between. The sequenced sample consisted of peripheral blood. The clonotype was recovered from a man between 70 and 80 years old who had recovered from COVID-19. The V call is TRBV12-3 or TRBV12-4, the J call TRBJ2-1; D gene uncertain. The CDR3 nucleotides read TGTGCCAGCAGTTACTCCAACGATGAGCAGTTCTTC. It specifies CASSYSNDEQFF.